These 10 T cell receptor beta chains share one sample of origin, sequenced in a study of T cells in Graves' hyperthyroidism and ophthalmopathy. RNA transcripts served as the template for amplifying TCR beta CDR3 regions. A first-round RT-PCR of the TCR CDR3 used the HTBI primer set. Each CDR3 protein gets one entry after TCRdb re-called the multiplex PCR reads with MiXCR. The sample contains about 610,000 distinct CDR3 sequences, approximately 15% of which appear only once. The sample comprised blood. These TCRs come from a woman in her 40s with Graves' ophthalmopathy.

Only a few counts were recorded for this clonotype. This rearrangement joins TRBV6-1 to TRBJ1-6; TRBD1 might be the D (5 bases). Germline V lookup: CDR1 MNHNS, CDR2 SASEGT. V was clipped by 6 bases and J by 4 bases, with 16 bases between them. The length of the CDR3 is 16 residues. The DNA of the CDR3 is TGTGCCAGCAGCACTCCGGGACCCATGTATAATTCACCCCTCCACTTT. Amino acids: CASSTPGPMYNSPLHF.

This clonotype was found many times. The rearrangement joins TRBV6-1 to TRBJ2-7; 9 bases are a match to TRBD1. There are 14 residues in the CDR3. Germline trimming cut 8 bases from V and 2 bases from J; bases unmatched to any gene: 7. Germline-derived CDR1 and CDR2 are MNHNS and SASEGT. CDR3 amino acids: CASRRDREAYEQYF. CDR3 coding DNA: TGTGCCAGCCGCAGGGACAGGGAAGCCTACGAGCAGTACTTC.

The J gene is TRBJ2-3, the V gene TRBV5-4; 8 bases align to TRBD1. J was trimmed by 0 bases and V by 0 bases; bases with no gene match: 3. Germline assignment: CDR1 SGHNT and CDR2 YYREEE (reference sequence). This CDR3 is built from 16 residues. The CDR3 protein is CASSLGQGYSTDTQYF. In DNA, the CDR3 is TGTGCCAGCAGCTTGGGACAGGGGTATAGCACAGATACGCAGTATTTT. Full variable domain (rest looked up from reference TRBV5-4 and TRBJ2-3): ETGVTQSPTHLIKTRGQQVTLRCSSQSGHNTVSWYQQALGQGPQFIFQYYREEENGRGNFPPRFSGLQFPNYSSELNVNALELDDSALYLCASSLGQGYSTDTQYFGPGTRLTVL.

This clonotype was found many times. V and J are TRBV12-3 or TRBV12-4 and TRBJ1-4; D gene uncertain. CDR3 length equals 17 residues. Trimming removed 6 bases from V and 3 bases from J, with 20 bases in between. CDR3 sequence: CASSYGLSPRANEKLFF. CDR3 nucleotides: TGTGCCAGCAGCTACGGGCTTAGTCCCCGAGCTAATGAAAAACTGTTTTTT.

This clonotype came up a few times. The chain couples TRBV5-1 to TRBJ2-2, with 11 bases matching TRBD2. Germline-derived CDR1 and CDR2 are SGHRS and YFSETQ. The CDR3 contains 15 residues. With 4 bases clipped from V and 4 bases from J, the junction kept 3 bases outside the gene matches. The CDR3 sequence is CASSHTSGSTGELFF. The CDR3 region has the DNA TGCGCCAGCAGCCACACTAGCGGGAGCACCGGGGAGCTGTTTTTT.

This clonotype was recorded at least ten times. The chain combines TRBV11-2 with TRBJ2-3, with a tentative D call TRBD2 (7 bases). This CDR3 is built from 16 residues. Trimming removed 4 bases at V and 0 bases at J, with 14 bases between. Looked up from germline, CDR1 is SGHAT and CDR2 is FQNNGV. The CDR3 nucleotides read TGTGCCAGCAGCTCACGGGGGGCAGCTAGCACAGATACGCAGTATTTT. Amino acids: CASSSRGAASTDTQYF.

This clonotype appeared many times. This chain uses TRBV20-1 with TRBJ2-4, with 8 bases lining up with TRBD1. Per germline, CDR1 DFQATT and CDR2 SNEGSKA (reference sequence). CDR3 length: 16 amino acids. V was pared by 3 bases and J by 0 bases, with 7 bases of the junction left unmatched. CDR3 amino acids: CSASGQGLLAKNIQYF. The CDR3 coding sequence is TGCAGTGCTAGCGGACAGGGCTTGCTAGCCAAAAACATTCAGTACTTC.

This chain joins TRBV5-1 and TRBJ2-2, with D unresolved. The CDR3 has 16 residues. V lost 0 bases and J lost 0, with 9 bases in between. The germline gives CDR1 SGHRS, CDR2 YFSETQ. CDR3 sequence reads: CASSLGVITNTGELFF. The CDR3 DNA reads TGCGCCAGCAGCTTGGGGGTTATTACGAACACCGGGGAGCTGTTTTTT. The full variable domain, with the rest looked up from reference TRBV5-1 and TRBJ2-2, is KAGVTQTPRYLIKTRGQQVTLSCSPISGHRSVSWYQQTPGQGLQFLFEYFSETQRNKGNFPGRFSGRQFSNSRSEMNVSTLELGDSALYLCASSLGVITNTGELFFGEGSRLTVL.

This clonotype has a count of ten or more. This sequence joins TRBV20-1 and TRBJ2-1; 7 bases are a match to TRBD2. The CDR3 covers 14 residues. V was pared by 3 bases and J by 7 bases, with 9 bases of the junction left unmatched. Germline V gene lookup returns CDR1 DFQATT and CDR2 SNEGSKA (reference sequence). CDR3 residues: CSARLGGPQNEQFF. Here the CDR3 DNA reads TGCAGTGCTAGGTTGGGAGGGCCCCAGAATGAGCAGTTCTTC.

This clonotype was seen ten or more times. The J gene is TRBJ2-7, the V gene TRBV6-6, with a possible D match to TRBD1 (5 bases). CDR1 MNHNY and CDR2 SVGAGI come from the germline V gene (reference sequence). V shed 2 bases and J shed 4 bases, with 12 bases lying between them. The length of the CDR3 is 14 residues. Here the CDR3 reads CASSYPQGIYEQYF. The CDR3 DNA reads as TGTGCCAGCAGTTACCCCCAGGGAATTTACGAGCAGTACTTC.